The rows below give T cell receptor beta chains drawn from one sample of a study of Ad26.COV2.S vaccination and SARS-CoV-2 variants. Sequencing was performed with immunoSEQ multiplex PCR; in TCRdb, only in-frame clones are kept and a portion is missing. The table includes under 600,000 clones, around 89% detected once. Sequenced here: peripheral blood, sampled in a trial of Ad26.COV2.S vaccine versus placebo. The receptors derive from a person between 18 and 59 years old who received the Ad26.COV2.S COVID-19 vaccine or a placebo. CDR3s include the opening cysteine and the closing phenylalanine or tryptophan.

>TRBV18|TRBJ1-6
CASSVVVGVDSPLHF
>TRBV25-1|TRBJ2-7
CASSDPGQSYEQYF
>TRBV4-2|TRBJ1-4
CASSQGRDTIQEKLFF
>TRBV21-1|TRBJ2-7
CASSNPNRATSYEQYF
>TRBV28|TRBJ1-3
CASSGTPMVKIYF
>TRBV5-1|TRBJ2-7
CASSLLLAGPSYEQYF
>TRBV5-1|TRBJ2-3
CASSSTGGVTDTQYF
>TRBV4-2|TRBJ2-1
CASSQGGRASGEQFF
>TRBV6-6|TRBJ2-1
CASSLPGLDGEQFF
>TRBV21-1|TRBJ2-1
CASSIGSDEQFF
>TRBV7-2|TRBJ2-7
CASSQHRDRDPYEQYF
>TRBV7-9|TRBJ2-2
CASSLSRLAGGPGTGELFF
>TRBV28|TRBJ2-7
CASKTGGTPNEQYF
>TRBV7-2|TRBJ1-2
CASSLVTKNYGYTF
>TRBV7-2|TRBJ2-3
CASSLVYGGVITDTQYF
>TRBV19|TRBJ1-5
CASSIGHGTRDGQPQHF
>TRBV3-1/TRBV3-2|TRBJ2-1
CASSQEVRGVYNEQFF